This record looks at one T cell receptor beta chain sequence and its context. Its target is unknown. Sample-barcoded 5' priming and a J-beta primer mix drove a second PCR of roughly 7 to 11 cycles. TCRdb processed the 5' RACE reads anew with MiXCR; each CDR3 protein has one entry. The table shows almost 800,000 distinct CDR3 sequences, with 58% occurring only once. Germline assignment: CDR1 LGHNA and CDR2 YNFKEQ. The ends were cut back, 4 bases at V and 0 bases at J, with 16 bases in the middle. CDR3 length: 17 residues. This sample was taken from a study of blood T cells in healthy people across ages. General study findings and limits: Reliance upon unsorted PBMCs precluded definitive naive versus antigen-experienced comparison. Per-million-T-cell TCR beta diversity fell roughly linearly with age. Diversity of TCR beta correlated strongly with naive T cell percentage.

The clonotype was recovered from a man aged 30 to 45 in good health. Sequenced material: blood. V is TRBV4-2 and J is TRBJ2-4; D possibly corresponds to TRBD1 (6 bases). In nucleotides, the CDR3 is TGTGCCAGCAGCCCCTTAATGGGGGCTGAAGCCAAAAACATTCAGTACTTC. Translating it yields CASSPLMGAEAKNIQYF.